A single sample is the source of the 16 T cell receptor beta chains below, sequenced in a study of T cell repertoires in cytomegalovirus infection. TCRdb reanalysed the reads using MiXCR and keeps one entry per CDR3 protein. The data contain about 180,000 distinct CDR3 sequences, under 15% of them seen just once; the ten biggest clones take up around 27%. The specimen sequenced was PBMCs. These receptors came from a human donor in good health (CMV status not recorded). Some clones in this sample may be carry-over from other donors' samples.

This clonotype has at least ten counts. The chain carries TRBV10-3 and TRBJ2-3; D possibly uses TRBD1 or TRBD2 (5 bases each). Germline assignment: CDR1 ENHRY and CDR2 SYGVKD. The ends were cut back, 6 bases at V and 4 bases at J, with 20 bases in the middle. The CDR3 is made up of 16 amino acids. This chain's CDR3 is CAIRADRGFGADTQYF. In nucleotides, the CDR3 is TGTGCCATCAGAGCTGACAGAGGGTTCGGCGCAGATACGCAGTATTTT.

This chain links TRBV5-1 with TRBJ1-1; D is possibly TRBD1 (6 bases). CDR1 and CDR2 (germline): SGHRS, YFSETQ. Trimming pared 1 base from V and 6 bases from J, leaving 19 bases between. The CDR3 length is 16 residues. CDR3 sequence (DNA): TGCGCCAGCAGCTTGAGGGACGACAGGTACGGCGCTGAAGCTTTCTTT. Protein sequence: CASSLRDDRYGAEAFF. Full variable domain (outside the CDR3, taken from reference TRBV5-1 and TRBJ1-1): KAGVTQTPRYLIKTRGQQVTLSCSPISGHRSVSWYQQTPGQGLQFLFEYFSETQRNKGNFPGRFSGRQFSNSRSEMNVSTLELGDSALYLCASSLRDDRYGAEAFFGQGTRLTVV.

The sample holds a few counts of this clonotype. The chain employs TRBV15 and TRBJ1-1; D call uncertain. This CDR3 is built from 11 residues. Germline CDR1 LNHNV, CDR2 YYDKDF (reference sequence). V was pared by 0 bases and J by 12 bases, with 8 bases between. CDR3 DNA sequence: TGTGCCACCAGCAGAGAGGCCCGGACTTTCTTT. As protein: CATSREARTFF.

This chain joins TRBV2 and TRBJ1-1, with no clear D. The CDR3 loop spans 15 amino acids. Germline V gives CDR1 SNHLY, CDR2 FYNNEI. V lost 6 bases, J lost 4 bases, and 18 bases lay in between. CDR3 residues: CASSRMDGGSTEAFF. The CDR3 bases are TGTGCCAGCAGCAGAATGGACGGAGGGAGCACTGAAGCTTTCTTT. Together with reference TRBV2 and TRBJ1-1, the CDR3 gives the full variable domain: EPEVTQTPSHQVTQMGQEVILRCVPISNHLYFYWYRQILGQKVEFLVSFYNNEISEKSEIFDDQFSVERPDGSNFTLKIRSTKLEDSAMYFCASSRMDGGSTEAFFGQGTRLTVV.

This clonotype was seen at least ten times. The V gene is TRBV6-2 or TRBV6-3, the J gene TRBJ2-5; the match to TRBD1 covers 7 bases. Germline V gene lookup returns CDR1 MNHEY and CDR2 SVGEGT. The CDR3 length is 14 residues. V gave up 6 bases and J gave up 9 bases; unmatched junction bases: 13. The CDR3 is CASRPGQVMAAQYF. The DNA of the CDR3 is TGTGCCAGCAGACCCGGACAGGTCATGGCGGCCCAGTACTTC.

This clonotype was found many times. The chain recombines TRBV7-2 with TRBJ1-2; D ambiguous. This CDR3 is built from 10 residues. Germline values: CDR1 SGHTA, CDR2 FQGNSA. Trimming removed 0 bases from V and 9 bases from J, with 2 bases in between. The CDR3 spells CASSLARYTF. Here the CDR3 DNA reads TGTGCCAGCAGCTTAGCACGCTACACCTTC.

This clonotype was seen ten or more times. The CDR3 sequence: CASSVGLADRTDTQYF. CDR3 in DNA: TGTGCCAGCAGTGTGGGACTAGCGGATCGCACAGATACGCAGTATTTT. This sequence joins TRBV6-2 or TRBV6-3 and TRBJ2-3; 11 bases line up with TRBD2. CDR3 length: 16 amino acids. CDR1 and CDR2 from the germline V gene are MNHEY and SVGEGT. With 5 bases clipped from V and 1 base from J, the junction kept 5 bases outside the gene matches.

V gene TRBV28 combines with J gene TRBJ1-5; possibly TRBD1 for D (5 bases). Germline V lookup: CDR1 MDHEN, CDR2 SYDVKM. The CDR3 runs 15 residues. Trimming stripped 7 bases from V and 1 base from J, with 14 bases between. The CDR3 loop reads CASTPFQGSNQPQHF. The CDR3 region has the DNA TGTGCCAGCACCCCTTTCCAGGGCAGCAATCAGCCCCAGCATTTT.

Ten or more counts support this clonotype. The V call is TRBV7-2, the J call TRBJ1-4; D not certain. Per the germline V gene, CDR1 is SGHTA and CDR2 is FQGNSA. The CDR3 is made up of 14 amino acids. Trimming shortened V by 2 bases and J by 2 bases, and 6 bases separated the two germline ends. The DNA of the CDR3 is TGTGCCAGCAGCTTATCTTCTACTAATGAAAAACTGTTTTTT. The encoded protein is CASSLSSTNEKLFF.

This clonotype was observed a handful of times. V is TRBV20-1 and J is TRBJ2-1, with 7 nucleotides matching TRBD1. The CDR3 is 14 residues long. Germline V gene lookup returns CDR1 DFQATT and CDR2 SNEGSKA (reference sequence). V shed 1 base, J shed 4 bases, and the junction held 4 bases outside the gene matches. CDR3 sequence: CSARGRQGYNEQFF. DNA of the CDR3: TGCAGTGCTAGAGGTCGACAGGGTTACAATGAGCAGTTCTTC.

The V and J genes are TRBV20-1 and TRBJ1-5, with TRBD1 identical over 11 bases. The CDR3 covers 16 residues. From germline, CDR1 is DFQATT and CDR2 SNEGSKA (reference sequence). V gave up 4 bases and J gave up 6 bases; unmatched junction bases: 11. CDR3: CSATPRTGGTGQPQHF. In DNA form, the CDR3 reads TGCAGTGCTACCCCCCGGACAGGGGGCACGGGTCAGCCCCAGCATTTT.

The rearrangement links TRBV2 to TRBJ1-2; no clear D. This CDR3 spans 14 amino acids. Germline V gene lookup returns CDR1 SNHLY and CDR2 FYNNEI. With 7 bases removed from V and 3 bases from J, the gap between germline ends came to 15 bases. CDR3 DNA sequence: TGTGCCAGCACCCGAGGATGGAGGGACTATGGCTACACCTTC. It specifies CASTRGWRDYGYTF.

This rearrangement joins TRBV19 to TRBJ2-2; tentatively, D is TRBD1 (5 bases). Germline assignment: CDR1 LNHDA and CDR2 SQIVND (reference sequence). V was trimmed by 3 bases and J by 8 bases, leaving 19 bases between them. There are 16 residues in the CDR3. CDR3 sequence: CASSIQGRTGRGELFF. CDR3 nucleotide sequence: TGTGCCAGTAGTATTCAGGGTCGCACCGGTCGAGGGGAGCTGTTTTTT.

This clonotype was recorded many times. The chain carries TRBV5-1 and TRBJ1-1, with D perhaps TRBD1 (6 bases). Germline CDR1 and CDR2: SGHRS and YFSETQ. Trimming cost V 0 bases and J 4 bases, with 10 bases left between them. The CDR3 is 14 residues long. The CDR3 DNA is TGCGCCAGCAGCTTGGATGGAGGGGGCACTGAAGCTTTCTTT. Protein: CASSLDGGGTEAFF.

Many counts were recorded for this clonotype. The rearrangement uses TRBV7-9 and TRBJ1-1; D not certain. Germline V gene sequence: CDR1 SEHNR, CDR2 FQNEAQ (reference sequence). V lost 5 bases to trimming and J lost 6 bases, with 10 bases between them. This CDR3 has 12 residues. CDR3 loop: CASSQRTSEAFF. In DNA form, the CDR3 reads TGTGCCAGCAGCCAGAGGACCTCTGAAGCTTTCTTT.

This clonotype has just a few counts. V gene TRBV5-6 combines with J gene TRBJ1-1; D not certain. Germline V CDR1 and CDR2: SGHDT, YYEEEE. The CDR3 is 12 amino acids. V lost 0 bases, J lost 7 bases, and 7 bases lay in between. CDR3 sequence reads: CASSLGPREAFF. The CDR3 coding sequence is TGTGCCAGCAGCTTGGGGCCGCGTGAAGCTTTCTTT.